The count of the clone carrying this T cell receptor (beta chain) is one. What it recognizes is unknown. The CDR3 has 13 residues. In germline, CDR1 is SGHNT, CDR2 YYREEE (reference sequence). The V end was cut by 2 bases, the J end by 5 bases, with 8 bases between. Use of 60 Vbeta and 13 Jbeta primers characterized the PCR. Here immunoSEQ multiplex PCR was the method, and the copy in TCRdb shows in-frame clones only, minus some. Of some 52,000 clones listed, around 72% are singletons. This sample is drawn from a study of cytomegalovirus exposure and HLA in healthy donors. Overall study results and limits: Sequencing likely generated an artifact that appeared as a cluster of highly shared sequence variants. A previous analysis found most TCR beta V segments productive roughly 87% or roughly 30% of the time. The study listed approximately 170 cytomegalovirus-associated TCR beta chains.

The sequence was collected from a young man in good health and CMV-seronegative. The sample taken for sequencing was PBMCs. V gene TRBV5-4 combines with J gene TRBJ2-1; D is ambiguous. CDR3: CASSFRSDNEQFF. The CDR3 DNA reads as TGTGCCAGCAGCTTTAGAAGCGACAATGAGCAGTTCTTC.